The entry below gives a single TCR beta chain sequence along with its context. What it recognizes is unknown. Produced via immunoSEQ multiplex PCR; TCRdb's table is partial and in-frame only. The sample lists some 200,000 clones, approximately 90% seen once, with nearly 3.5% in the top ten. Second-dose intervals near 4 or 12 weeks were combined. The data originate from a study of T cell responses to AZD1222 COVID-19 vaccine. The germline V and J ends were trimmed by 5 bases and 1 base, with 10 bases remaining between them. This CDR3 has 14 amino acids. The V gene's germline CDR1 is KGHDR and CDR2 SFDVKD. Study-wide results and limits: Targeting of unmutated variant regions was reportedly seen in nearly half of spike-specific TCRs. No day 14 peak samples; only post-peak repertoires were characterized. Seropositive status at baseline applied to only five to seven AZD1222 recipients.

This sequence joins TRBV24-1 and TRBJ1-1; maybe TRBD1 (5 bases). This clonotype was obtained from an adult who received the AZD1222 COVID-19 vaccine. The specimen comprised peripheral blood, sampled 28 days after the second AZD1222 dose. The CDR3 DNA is TGTGCCACCAGTGGGGGACGGGAGAACACTGAAGCTTTCTTT. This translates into CATSGGRENTEAFF.